The entry below gives a single T cell receptor beta chain sequence along with its context. The antigen is undetermined. This sample was taken from a study of shared clonotypes between healthy human individuals. As originally analysed: Owing to the provision of junction-only sequences devoid of quality scores by immunoSEQ, filtering differed. Sequencing was performed with immunoSEQ multiplex PCR; in TCRdb, only in-frame clones are kept and a portion is missing. The V and J calls and clone size were taken over from that table, and D and trimming were inferred from the DNA. The sample has some 500,000 clones, 90% to 96% seen once. Study observations and caveats: Generation probabilities were higher for clonotypes shared across all four sorted-subset donors than for unshared ones. Since donors were few, the genetic and exposure-history diversity represented was limited.

The CDR3 has 15 residues. Germline values: CDR1 SGHAT, CDR2 FQNNGV. After removal of 1 base from V and 4 bases from J, the junction contained 3 bases not matched to a gene. Every donor, a Caucasian adult, lived in Nashville, Tennessee. The sample was naive CD4+ T cells sorted from blood. This sample's subset: CD45RA+ positively selected. The V call is TRBV11-2, the J call TRBJ1-1, with TRBD1 matching over 10 bases. The sequence came from a woman under 40 in good health. The CDR3 reads CASSLAGTGVTEAFF. The CDR3 nucleotides are TGTGCCAGCAGCTTAGCCGGGACAGGGGTCACTGAAGCTTTCTTT.